This entry lists 28 T cell receptor beta chains sequenced from one sample in a study of blood T cell repertoires in COVID-19. Only in-frame clones appear in the TCRdb table, and some are missing; sequencing was by immunoSEQ multiplex PCR. This repertoire shows around 81,000 clones, over 75% found once; its top ten account for about 6.7%. Source material: peripheral blood. The receptors stem from a man aged 65-85 years with acute or convalescent COVID-19.

This clone was picked up a small number of times. The chain carries TRBV3-1 (or the pseudogene TRBV3-2) and TRBJ1-6; D may be TRBD1 (5 bases). V lost 7 bases to trimming and J lost 7 bases, with 11 bases between them. CDR1 LGHDT and CDR2 YNNKEL come from the germline V gene (reference sequence). This CDR3 has 13 residues. CDR3 sequence reads: CASNGGINSPLHF. The CDR3, as DNA: TGTGCCAGCAACGGGGGGATCAATTCACCCCTCCACTTT.

V and J are TRBV3-1 (or the pseudogene TRBV3-2) and TRBJ2-3, with 7 bases matching TRBD2. The V gene's germline CDR1 is LGHDT and CDR2 YNNKEL (reference sequence). The J segment lost 5 bases and the V segment lost 4 bases, leaving 9 bases of the junction unmatched. This CDR3 has 15 residues. The CDR3 nucleotides read TGTGCCAGCAGCCCGCGGGAGCCTGGATTAGATACGCAGTATTTT. As protein: CASSPREPGLDTQYF.

This chain links TRBV3-1 (or the pseudogene TRBV3-2) with TRBJ2-3, with 7 bases fitting TRBD1. The germline gives CDR1 LGHDT, CDR2 YNNKEL (reference sequence). Trimming at V came to 4 bases and at J to 3 bases, leaving 16 bases not matched to a gene. This CDR3 has 18 residues. The CDR3 spells CASSPRDSPITSTDTQYF. The CDR3 DNA sequence: TGTGCCAGCAGCCCTCGGGACAGCCCCATTACCTCAACAGATACGCAGTATTTT.

The CDR3 DNA reads TGTGCCAGCACGCCCGTCCCGGGGGAGCAGTACTTC. Its translation is CASTPVPGEQYF. The rearrangement joins TRBV6-6 to TRBJ2-7, with D possibly being TRBD2 (5 bases). The CDR3 is 12 amino acids. V lost 7 bases and J lost 7, with 14 bases in between. CDR1 is MNHNY, CDR2 SVGAGI, per germline (reference sequence).

V is TRBV11-2 and J is TRBJ1-6; the match to TRBD1 covers 11 bases. Germline V CDR1 and CDR2: SGHAT, FQNNGV. The CDR3 totals 15 residues. Trimming took 1 base from V and 8 from J; bases not matched to a gene: 1. CDR3 nucleotides: TGTGCCAGCAGCTTAGGGGACAGGGGGGATTCACCCCTCCACTTT. It translates to CASSLGDRGDSPLHF.

The chain uses TRBV27 and TRBJ2-4; TRBD1 aligns across 7 bases. V trimming: 3 bases; J trimming: 0 bases; junction bases outside the gene matches: 17. CDR3 size: 20 residues. Looked up from germline, CDR1 is MNHEY and CDR2 is SMNVEV (reference sequence). The CDR3 here is CASSFQRWTGWIIAKNIQYF. Written as DNA, the CDR3 is TGTGCCAGCAGTTTCCAGAGGTGGACAGGATGGATCATAGCCAAAAACATTCAGTACTTC.

V is TRBV19 and J is TRBJ1-5, with no clear D. With 3 bases removed from V and 9 bases from J, the gap between germline ends came to 15 bases. CDR3 length equals 14 residues. Germline CDR1 LNHDA, CDR2 SQIVND (reference sequence). CDR3 amino acids: CASSMSAALGPQHF. As DNA, the CDR3 is TGTGCCAGTAGTATGTCAGCGGCCTTGGGGCCCCAGCATTTT.

The chain couples TRBV9 to TRBJ1-6; no definite D call. The V end was cut by 1 base, the J end by 7 bases, with 9 bases between. Germline V lookup: CDR1 SGDLS, CDR2 YYNGEE. The CDR3 has 14 amino acids. The CDR3 reads CASSVRDSNSPLHF. CDR3 coding DNA: TGTGCCAGCAGCGTACGGGATTCGAATTCACCCCTCCACTTT.

The rearrangement links TRBV3-1 (or the pseudogene TRBV3-2) to TRBJ2-7; 8 bases map to TRBD2. The ends lost 0 bases at V and 3 bases at J; junction bases unmatched: 19. CDR1 LGHDT and CDR2 YNNKEL come from the germline V gene (reference sequence). The CDR3 extends over 20 amino acids. The chain's CDR3 is CASSQDSRSASGLWIYEQYF. In DNA form, the CDR3 reads TGTGCCAGCAGCCAAGATTCCCGGTCGGCTAGCGGGCTGTGGATCTACGAGCAGTACTTC.

V gene TRBV11-2 combines with J gene TRBJ2-7, with 11 bases matching TRBD2. The V gene's germline CDR1 is SGHAT and CDR2 FQNNGV. J gave up 3 bases and V 5 bases, and 15 bases lay outside the gene matches. The CDR3 is 18 residues long. CDR3 loop: CASSQIKGLAGSIYEQYF. For the CDR3, the DNA is TGTGCCAGCAGCCAGATAAAAGGACTAGCGGGTTCCATCTACGAGCAGTACTTC.

The rearrangement joins TRBV5-1 to TRBJ1-2; D possibly corresponds to TRBD1 (5 bases). Trimming stripped 0 bases from V and 7 bases from J, with 16 bases between. This CDR3 spans 15 amino acids. Germline CDR1 is SGHRS and CDR2 is YFSETQ. The DNA of the CDR3 is TGCGCCAGCAGCTTGGAGTTCGGAGGGGTTGGTGGCTACACCTTC. Translation: CASSLEFGGVGGYTF.

The V call is TRBV2, the J call TRBJ2-7; TRBD1 might be the D (5 bases). The CDR3 runs 12 residues. V lost 4 bases, J lost 9 bases, and 13 bases lay in between. The germline V gene encodes CDR1 SNHLY and CDR2 FYNNEI. The CDR3 coding sequence is TGTGCCAGCAGTGCAAATCGACAGAGGCAGTACTTC. Translated, it gives CASSANRQRQYF. Together with reference TRBV2 and TRBJ2-7, the CDR3 gives the full variable domain: EPEVTQTPSHQVTQMGQEVILRCVPISNHLYFYWYRQILGQKVEFLVSFYNNEISEKSEIFDDQFSVERPDGSNFTLKIRSTKLEDSAMYFCASSANRQRQYFGPGTRLTVT.

V and J are TRBV18 and TRBJ1-1; 9 bases align to TRBD1. With 3 bases clipped from V and 11 bases from J, the junction kept 4 bases outside the gene matches. The CDR3 totals 12 residues. CDR1 is KGHSH and CDR2 is LQKENI in the germline V gene. The CDR3 loop is CASSPWDRAAFF. The CDR3 bases are TGTGCCAGCTCACCCTGGGACAGGGCGGCTTTCTTT.

This chain connects TRBV5-4 to TRBJ1-4; no clear D gene. V was cut by 1 base and J by 7 bases, with 11 bases left in between. CDR3 size: 14 residues. Germline V CDR1 and CDR2: SGHNT, YYREEE (reference sequence). The CDR3 DNA reads as TGTGCCAGCAGCTTGCGTGTCGAGAGTGAAAAACTGTTTTTT. It specifies CASSLRVESEKLFF.

This chain uses TRBV15 with TRBJ2-1; 8 nucleotides match TRBD1. CDR3 length equals 15 residues. Losses at the gene ends were 0 bases for V and 9 bases for J; bases not matched to a gene: 7. Germline V gene data show CDR1 as LNHNV and CDR2 as YYDKDF (reference sequence). The CDR3 coding sequence is TGTGCCACCAGCAGAGAATTGACAGGGGTGCCTGAGCAGTTCTTC. Translating gives CATSRELTGVPEQFF.

This clone was detected once. V gene TRBV19 combines with J gene TRBJ1-6; D ambiguous. Germline V gives CDR1 LNHDA, CDR2 SQIVND (reference sequence). Trimming took 4 bases from V and 10 from J, leaving 11 bases between them. The CDR3 runs to 13 residues. This chain's CDR3 is CASSTTGSSPLHF. CDR3 DNA: TGTGCCAGTAGTACCACGGGGAGCTCACCCCTCCACTTT.

The V call is TRBV7-9, the J call TRBJ1-6; 7 bases align to TRBD1. The CDR3 is 15 residues long. V shed 4 bases, J shed 10 bases, and the junction held 10 bases outside the gene matches. Germline loops: CDR1 SEHNR, CDR2 FQNEAQ (reference sequence). The CDR3 nucleotides read TGTGCCAGCAGCTACGGTAGGGGGCGGGTGTCACCCCTCCACTTT. It translates to CASSYGRGRVSPLHF.

The chain uses TRBV2 and TRBJ2-4; possibly TRBD2 for D (7 bases). This CDR3 comprises 14 residues. Germline V gene lookup returns CDR1 SNHLY and CDR2 FYNNEI. With 7 bases removed from V and 10 bases from J, the gap between germline ends came to 20 bases. For the CDR3, the DNA is TGTGCCAGCACCCTTGGGGGCGGGGGTGCGATTCAGTACTTC. Translation gives CASTLGGGGAIQYF.

This clone appeared a single time. This chain uses TRBV7-9 with TRBJ2-7; the D gene is possibly TRBD2 (5 bases). This CDR3 is built from 15 residues. With 8 bases removed from V and 2 bases from J, the gap between germline ends came to 19 bases. The V gene's germline CDR1 is SEHNR and CDR2 FQNEAQ (reference sequence). Here the CDR3 reads CASGTLAGAAYEQYF. In DNA, the CDR3 is TGTGCCAGCGGAACCCTGGCGGGTGCGGCCTACGAGCAGTACTTC.

This clone showed up just a few times. The V gene is TRBV10-2, the J gene TRBJ1-4; a possible D gene is TRBD1 (6 bases). The CDR3 length is 13 residues. The V gene lost 5 bases and the J gene lost 8 bases, with 12 bases spanning the gap. Per the germline V gene, CDR1 is WSHSY and CDR2 is SAAADI. The CDR3 DNA follows: TGCGCCAGCAGTCGGGGGGCCGGGGAAAAACTGTTTTTT. The encoded protein is CASSRGAGEKLFF.

This chain connects TRBV20-1 to TRBJ1-2; D perhaps matches TRBD1 (5 bases). Trimming stripped 6 bases from V and 8 bases from J, with 13 bases between. Per germline, CDR1 DFQATT and CDR2 SNEGSKA (reference sequence). This CDR3 is built from 11 residues. CDR3 in amino acids: CSAPGGEGYTF. The CDR3 DNA reads TGCAGTGCGCCCGGGGGGGAAGGCTACACCTTC.

The chain couples TRBV7-3 to TRBJ2-1; 8 bases line up with TRBD2. The CDR3 runs 15 residues. From germline, CDR1 is SGHTA and CDR2 FQGTGA. J lost 5 bases, V lost 1 base, and 4 bases had no gene match. The CDR3 sequence: CASSLMGGGHNEQFF. CDR3 bases: TGTGCCAGCAGCTTAATGGGCGGGGGGCACAATGAGCAGTTCTTC.

The chain links TRBV28 to TRBJ2-1, with TRBD2 as a possible D gene (5 bases). Germline assignment: CDR1 MDHEN and CDR2 SYDVKM. Trimming cost V 6 bases and J 3 bases, with 18 bases left between them. This CDR3 has 16 residues. CDR3: CASSTPSGSGYNEQFF. CDR3 DNA: TGTGCCAGCAGCACCCCCTCGGGGTCTGGCTACAATGAGCAGTTCTTC.

The V call is TRBV3-1 (or the pseudogene TRBV3-2), the J call TRBJ2-5; TRBD1 is a possible D gene (5 bases). The CDR3 sequence is 16 residues long. V dropped 5 bases and J dropped 0 bases, with 16 bases sitting between them. Germline lookup yields CDR1 LGHDT and CDR2 YNNKEL (reference sequence). The CDR3 protein is CASSSTQTGNQETQYF. DNA for the CDR3: TGTGCCAGCAGCTCGACACAAACAGGCAACCAAGAGACCCAGTACTTC.

V gene TRBV7-9 combines with J gene TRBJ1-1; no definite D call. CDR1 is SEHNR, CDR2 FQNEAQ, per germline (reference sequence). The CDR3 contains 14 residues. V was pared by 2 bases and J by 0 bases, with 7 bases between. The CDR3 is CASSLSGLNTEAFF. The DNA of the CDR3 is TGTGCCAGCAGCTTAAGTGGCCTGAACACTGAAGCTTTCTTT.

The chain couples TRBV16 to TRBJ1-5; 8 bases are shared with TRBD1. Germline trimming cut 5 bases from V and 6 bases from J; bases unmatched to any gene: 6. CDR1 is KGHSY and CDR2 is FQNENV in the germline V gene. The CDR3 sequence is 14 residues long. The CDR3 spells CASSGQGGTQPQHF. The DNA of the CDR3 is TGTGCCAGCAGCGGACAGGGAGGGACTCAGCCCCAGCATTTT.

The chain links TRBV11-2 to TRBJ2-4; tentatively, D is TRBD1 (5 bases). CDR1 is SGHAT, CDR2 FQNNGV, per germline. CDR3 length equals 15 residues. The ends were cut back, 2 bases at V and 5 bases at J, with 13 bases in the middle. The CDR3 reads CASSLIRGRENIQYF. The CDR3 DNA reads as TGTGCCAGCAGCTTAATAAGGGGTAGGGAAAACATTCAGTACTTC. The variable domain in full, with the rest retrieved from reference TRBV11-2 and TRBJ2-4, is EAGVAQSPRYKIIEKRQSVAFWCNPISGHATLYWYQQILGQGPKLLIQFQNNGVVDDSQLPKDRFSAERLKGVDSTLKIQPAKLEDSAVYLCASSLIRGRENIQYFGAGTRLSVL.

J is TRBJ2-7 and V is TRBV7-2; D perhaps matches TRBD1 (5 bases). This CDR3 has 14 residues. The germline gives CDR1 SGHTA, CDR2 FQGNSA. V lost 5 bases and J 0 bases, leaving 11 bases between the germline ends. CDR3 amino acids: CASSPGQFSYEQYF. In nucleotides, the CDR3 is TGTGCCAGCAGCCCCGGACAATTCTCCTACGAGCAGTACTTC. The full variable domain, completed using reference TRBV7-2 and TRBJ2-7, is GAGVSQSPSNKVTEKGKDVELRCDPISGHTALYWYRQSLGQGLEFLIYFQGNSAPDKSGLPSDRFSAERTGGSVSTLTIQRTQQEDSAVYLCASSPGQFSYEQYFGPGTRLTVT.